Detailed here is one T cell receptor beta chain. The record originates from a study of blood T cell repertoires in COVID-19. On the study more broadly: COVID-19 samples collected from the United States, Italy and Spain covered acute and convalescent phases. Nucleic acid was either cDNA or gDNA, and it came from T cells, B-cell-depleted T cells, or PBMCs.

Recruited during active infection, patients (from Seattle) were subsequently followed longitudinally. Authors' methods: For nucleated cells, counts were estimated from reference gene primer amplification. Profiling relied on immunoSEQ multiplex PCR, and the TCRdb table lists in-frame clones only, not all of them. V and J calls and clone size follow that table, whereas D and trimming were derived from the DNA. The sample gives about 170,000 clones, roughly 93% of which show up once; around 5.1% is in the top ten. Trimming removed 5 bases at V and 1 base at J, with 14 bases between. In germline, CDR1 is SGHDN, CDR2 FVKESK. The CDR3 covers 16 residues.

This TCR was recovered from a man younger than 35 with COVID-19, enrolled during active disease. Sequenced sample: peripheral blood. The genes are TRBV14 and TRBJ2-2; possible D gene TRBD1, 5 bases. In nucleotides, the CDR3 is TGTGCCAGCAGCTCAGGGCCAGGAATGAACACCGGGGAGCTGTTTTTT. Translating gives CASSSGPGMNTGELFF.